Below, 21 T cell receptor beta chains from the same sample are listed, as sequenced in a study of somatic mutations in cytotoxic T cells in rheumatoid arthritis. Assay: immunoSEQ multiplex PCR; the TCRdb copy retains only in-frame clones and omits some. The repertoire consists of more than 15,000 clones, with roughly 80% occurring once and the leading ten covering roughly a fifth. Sequencing was performed on CD8+ T cells sorted from blood. The source of these receptors is a woman aged 55-70 years in good health.

The chain has TRBV5-5 and TRBJ2-1; 10 nucleotides line up with TRBD2. Trimming cost V 0 bases and J 5 bases; bases outside gene matches: 8. The CDR3 has 17 amino acids. Germline V CDR1 and CDR2: SGHKS, YYEKEE (reference sequence). The CDR3 nucleotides are TGTGCCAGCAGCTTGGTACTAGGGACTAGCGTAAACAATGAGCAGTTCTTC. The encoded protein is CASSLVLGTSVNNEQFF.

The table lists this clone with a few counts. This chain connects TRBV2 to TRBJ1-2, with TRBD1 matching 7 bases. The CDR3 has 13 amino acids. V shed 10 bases and J 2 bases; nucleotides not matched to a gene: 7. CDR1 is SNHLY and CDR2 is FYNNEI in the germline V gene. The CDR3: CATLDRENYGYTF. The CDR3 DNA sequence: TGTGCCACCCTAGACAGGGAAAACTATGGCTACACCTTC.

The rearrangement joins TRBV27 to TRBJ1-5, with 7 bases aligning to TRBD1. This CDR3 is 16 amino acids long. V was clipped by 4 bases and J by 2 bases; unmatched bases: 8. Per the germline V gene, CDR1 is MNHEY and CDR2 is SMNVEV (reference sequence). The CDR3 bases are TGTGCCAGCAGTTCTTTAAGGACAGGAGGCAATCAGCCCCAGCATTTT. Amino acids: CASSSLRTGGNQPQHF.

The rearrangement links TRBV29-1 to TRBJ2-2; no definite D call. The CDR3 sequence is 12 residues long. The V end was cut by 4 bases, the J end by 8 bases, with 11 bases between. Germline-derived CDR1 and CDR2 are SQVTM and ANQGSEA. CDR3 in amino acids: CSVGGGLGELFF. CDR3 coding DNA: TGCAGCGTTGGGGGTGGGTTGGGGGAGCTGTTTTTT.

V usage is TRBV19 and J usage is TRBJ2-1; 7 positions agree with TRBD1. V shed 4 bases and J 4 bases; nucleotides not matched to a gene: 10. Germline CDR1 is LNHDA and CDR2 is SQIVND (reference sequence). CDR3 size: 16 residues. The CDR3 DNA reads as TGTGCCAGTAGTACTCAGTGGGGACAGTTTTACAATGAGCAGTTCTTC. Translation: CASSTQWGQFYNEQFF.

This CDR3 is CASSARDRPYGYTF. CDR3 sequence (DNA): TGTGCCAGCAGTGCCCGGGACAGGCCCTATGGCTACACCTTC. The V gene is TRBV6-5, the J gene TRBJ1-2; 8 positions match TRBD1. The CDR3 is made up of 14 amino acids. Germline V lookup: CDR1 MNHEY, CDR2 SVGAGI. V dropped 5 bases and J dropped 4; count of bases not matched to a gene: 6.

The chain links TRBV5-5 to TRBJ2-7; TRBD1 matches 7 bases. The CDR3 is made up of 14 amino acids. V was clipped by 6 bases and J by 2 bases; unmatched bases: 8. The germline V gene has CDR1 SGHKS and CDR2 YYEKEE (reference sequence). Written as DNA, the CDR3 is TGTGCCAGCAACCGACCGGGACAGCCCTACGAGCAGTACTTC. It encodes CASNRPGQPYEQYF.

The J gene is TRBJ2-5, the V gene TRBV11-2, with D perhaps given as TRBD1 or TRBD2 (6 bases each). V dropped 4 bases and J dropped 2 bases, with 11 bases sitting between them. This CDR3 spans 14 amino acids. From germline, CDR1 is SGHAT and CDR2 FQNNGV. The CDR3 DNA reads TGTGCCAGCAGCTCGGGGGCGGGACAAGAGACCCAGTACTTC. As protein: CASSSGAGQETQYF.

This clone was detected a few times. This clone may be a read error of a much larger clone one base away. In the same sample, other DNA sequences code for this CDR3. V and J are TRBV9 and TRBJ1-1; D is unclear. CDR1 and CDR2 from the germline V gene are SGDLS and YYNGEE. V gave up 0 bases and J gave up 0 bases, with 9 bases separating them. CDR3 length: 15 residues. The CDR3 DNA sequence: TGTGCCAGCAGCGTAGATCCGGATTTGAACACTGAAGCTTTCTTT. This encodes CASSVDPDLNTEAFF.

CDR3 coding DNA: TGTGCCAGCAGTTCAATACAGGGGGTGAGGAAAAATGAGCAGTTCTTC. Translated: CASSSIQGVRKNEQFF. The chain joins TRBV27 to TRBJ2-1; 8 bases align to TRBD1. Germline-derived CDR1 and CDR2 are MNHEY and SMNVEV (reference sequence). J was trimmed by 7 bases and V by 4 bases; bases with no gene match: 12. The CDR3 is made up of 16 amino acids.

V is TRBV7-9 and J is TRBJ1-1; no clear D gene. Trimming took off 1 base at V and 1 base at J, with 7 bases between the two ends. CDR3 length equals 14 residues. The V gene's germline CDR1 is SEHNR and CDR2 FQNEAQ (reference sequence). The CDR3 nucleotides read TGTGCCAGCAGCTTAGGGACTGGGAACACTGAAGCTTTCTTT. The encoded protein is CASSLGTGNTEAFF.

The chain combines TRBV5-6 with TRBJ2-7; D unclear. CDR1 is SGHDT and CDR2 is YYEEEE in the germline V gene. V was clipped by 7 bases and J by 0 bases, with 11 bases between them. This CDR3 is 13 amino acids long. CDR3 sequence (DNA): TGTGCCAGCCGAGCCAGGAGCTCCTACGAGCAGTACTTC. Its translation is CASRARSSYEQYF.

This clone was detected a few times. The CDR3 protein is CASSSNRRPEAFF. The DNA for the CDR3 is TGTGCCAGCAGCTCCAACCGGAGGCCTGAAGCTTTCTTT. The chain uses TRBV7-9 and TRBJ1-1; no firm D call. The CDR3 runs to 13 residues. V shed 4 bases and J shed 6 bases, with 12 bases lying between them. Germline CDR1 is SEHNR and CDR2 is FQNEAQ (reference sequence).

This clone has only a few counts. The gene calls are TRBV6-4 and TRBJ1-1; D perhaps matches TRBD1 (6 bases). CDR3 size: 15 residues. V was trimmed by 6 bases and J by 4 bases, leaving 18 bases between them. Germline CDR1 MRHNA, CDR2 SNTAGT. CDR3: CASSPVGGGGTEAFF. In DNA form, the CDR3 reads TGTGCCAGCAGCCCCGTGGGGGGCGGTGGCACTGAAGCTTTCTTT.

The chain recombines TRBV19 with TRBJ2-2; the D is unclear. The CDR3 consists of 11 residues. Trimming took 3 bases from V and 6 from J, leaving 2 bases between them. Germline CDR1 LNHDA, CDR2 SQIVND (reference sequence). The CDR3 reads CASSISGELFF. CDR3 sequence (DNA): TGTGCCAGTAGTATCTCCGGGGAGCTGTTTTTT.

The J gene is TRBJ1-2, the V gene TRBV5-1; the D gene is possibly TRBD1 (5 bases). V was clipped by 2 bases and J by 2 bases, with 10 bases between them. The CDR3 spans 14 residues. The V gene's germline CDR1 is SGHRS and CDR2 YFSETQ. CDR3 residues: CASSFGEGNYGYTF. The CDR3 coding sequence is TGCGCCAGCAGCTTCGGGGAGGGGAACTATGGCTACACCTTC.

The chain is built from TRBV6-5 and TRBJ1-1; tentative D call: TRBD1 (6 bases). The V end lost 0 bases, the J end lost 5 bases, and 16 bases lay between the germline ends. The germline V gene has CDR1 MNHEY and CDR2 SVGAGI. The CDR3 runs 16 residues. CDR3 DNA sequence: TGTGCCAGCAGTTACTCAAACTCAGGGGCAGGAACTGAAGCTTTCTTT. Encoded protein: CASSYSNSGAGTEAFF.

This clone appeared a few times. The V gene is TRBV27, the J gene TRBJ1-2; 11 positions match TRBD1. Trimming cost V 5 bases and J 0 bases; bases outside gene matches: 8. CDR1 is MNHEY, CDR2 SMNVEV, per germline (reference sequence). The CDR3 spans 17 residues. CDR3 amino acids: CASSPGTGGLTNYGYTF. The CDR3 DNA is TGTGCCAGCAGTCCTGGGACAGGGGGGTTGACTAACTATGGCTACACCTTC.

This clone has only a few counts. V is TRBV6-6 and J is TRBJ1-1, with D unclear. The CDR3 consists of 12 residues. CDR1 is MNHNY and CDR2 is SVGAGI in the germline V gene (reference sequence). V lost 6 bases to trimming and J lost 0 bases, with 5 bases between them. DNA for the CDR3: TGTGCCAGCAGCATCATGAACACTGAAGCTTTCTTT. The encoded protein is CASSIMNTEAFF.

This chain joins TRBV29-1 and TRBJ1-1; no definite D call. The ends were cut back, 0 bases at V and 9 bases at J, with 17 bases in the middle. The germline gives CDR1 SQVTM, CDR2 ANQGSEA. The CDR3 sequence is 14 residues long. CDR3: CSVEDQNLLMKAFF. CDR3 nucleotide sequence: TGCAGCGTTGAAGATCAGAACCTCCTTATGAAAGCTTTCTTT.

The J gene is TRBJ1-4, the V gene TRBV11-2; TRBD1 agrees at 10 bases. In germline, CDR1 is SGHAT, CDR2 FQNNGV. V lost 5 bases and J lost 2; bases outside the gene matches: 2. CDR3 size: 15 residues. The CDR3, as DNA: TGTGCCAGCAGCCTGACAGGGGGCACTAATGAAAAACTGTTTTTT. This gives the protein CASSLTGGTNEKLFF.